This TCR beta chain is drawn from a study of cytomegalovirus exposure and HLA in healthy donors. Study conclusions and caveats: The study flagged some 170 TCR beta chains as cytomegalovirus-associated. A cluster of highly shared sequence variants was likely a sequencing artifact.

Of note for this clone: Its antigen is not identified.

PCR primers comprised 60 Vbeta and 13 Jbeta primers. Method: immunoSEQ multiplex PCR; TCRdb's copy keeps in-frame clones and lacks some. The table records 100,000 to 150,000 clones, 10% to 13% of them present only once. The receptor was derived from a woman younger than 30 in good health and CMV-seropositive. The sample comprised PBMCs.

The CDR3 DNA is TGTGCCAGCAGCTTAGTTTCTTCCTACGAGCAGTACTTC. As protein: CASSLVSSYEQYF. This chain joins TRBV7-9 and TRBJ2-7; no firm D call. V was trimmed by 1 base and J by 1 base, leaving 5 bases between them. CDR3 size: 13 residues. Germline values: CDR1 SEHNR, CDR2 FQNEAQ (reference sequence).